Presented here are 22 T cell receptor beta chains from one specimen sequenced in a study of T cell clonotyping in hematopoietic cell transplantation. TCRdb's table, derived via immunoSEQ multiplex PCR, lists solely in-frame clones and lacks some. The sample has 15,000 to 20,000 clones, roughly 80% seen once; the top ten hold roughly 14%. The sample comprised peripheral blood mononuclear cells. The receptors derive from a man aged 60-69 years in good health. Some clones in this sample may be carry-over from other donors' samples.

This clone appeared a single time. The chain uses TRBV30 and TRBJ1-1, with D maybe TRBD1 (6 bases). CDR1 GTSNPN and CDR2 SVGIG come from the germline V gene (reference sequence). CDR3 size: 12 residues. The V end was cut by 1 base, the J end by 7 bases, with 10 bases between. This CDR3 reads CAWSATGREAFF. The CDR3 nucleotides read TGTGCCTGGAGTGCCACAGGGCGTGAAGCTTTCTTT.

CDR3 DNA sequence: TGTGCCAGTAGTACCGCAGGGGGCCGAGAGACCCAGTACTTC. Translated: CASSTAGGRETQYF. V and J are TRBV19 and TRBJ2-5; 8 bases align to TRBD1. V was pared by 4 bases and J by 4 bases, with 5 bases of the junction left unmatched. The CDR3 spans 14 residues. In germline, CDR1 is LNHDA, CDR2 SQIVND (reference sequence).

The J gene is TRBJ2-7, the V gene TRBV7-8, with 10 bases that match TRBD2. Germline trimming cut 4 bases from V and 2 bases from J; bases unmatched to any gene: 8. The CDR3 extends over 16 amino acids. Germline V gene sequence: CDR1 SGHVS, CDR2 FQNEAQ. The CDR3 DNA is TGTGCCAGCAGCTGGGGACTAGCGCTAAACACCTACGAGCAGTACTTC. This gives the protein CASSWGLALNTYEQYF.

V is TRBV30 and J is TRBJ2-7; perhaps TRBD1 as D (5 bases). V lost 0 bases and J 0 bases, leaving 15 bases between the germline ends. This CDR3 contains 16 residues. In germline, CDR1 is GTSNPN, CDR2 SVGIG (reference sequence). For the CDR3, the DNA is TGTGCCTGGAGTGTACGGAGACAGCTGAGCTCCTACGAGCAGTACTTC. Its protein is CAWSVRRQLSSYEQYF.

This clone was found once. This chain links TRBV30 with TRBJ1-3; D remains unclear. The CDR3 sequence is 12 residues long. Trimming took 0 bases from V and 8 from J, leaving 8 bases between them. CDR1 and CDR2 from the germline V gene are GTSNPN and SVGIG (reference sequence). CDR3 bases: TGTGCCTGGAGTGTTTCTCCCCACACCATATATTTT. Protein sequence: CAWSVSPHTIYF.

The rearrangement links TRBV30 to TRBJ2-3; D gene unclear. V lost 3 bases to trimming and J lost 3 bases, with 10 bases between them. The CDR3 loop spans 13 amino acids. In germline, CDR1 is GTSNPN, CDR2 SVGIG (reference sequence). The CDR3 coding sequence is TGTGCCTGGAGAGGCCTAGGTACAGATACGCAGTATTTT. Protein sequence: CAWRGLGTDTQYF.

The V gene is TRBV11-2, the J gene TRBJ1-6, with 7 bases that match TRBD1. The length of the CDR3 is 13 residues. Looked up from germline, CDR1 is SGHAT and CDR2 is FQNNGV. Trimming removed 8 bases from V and 8 bases from J; junction bases left unmatched: 6. CDR3 sequence: CASSDRVDSPLHF. CDR3 coding DNA: TGTGCCAGCTCCGACAGGGTGGATTCACCCCTCCACTTT. The whole variable domain, filled in from reference TRBV11-2 and TRBJ1-6, reads EAGVAQSPRYKIIEKRQSVAFWCNPISGHATLYWYQQILGQGPKLLIQFQNNGVVDDSQLPKDRFSAERLKGVDSTLKIQPAKLEDSAVYLCASSDRVDSPLHFGNGTRLTVT.

As DNA, the CDR3 is TGTGCCAGCGCCACTAGCCAGGTCGGGACCCAGTACTTC. It is translated as CASATSQVGTQYF. This sequence joins TRBV6-5 and TRBJ2-5, with D perhaps TRBD2 (6 bases). Between the trimmed V and J ends, which lost 8 bases and 7 bases, there was a span of 17 bases. The germline gives CDR1 MNHEY, CDR2 SVGAGI. The CDR3 is made up of 13 amino acids.

This clone has just a few counts. The chain uses TRBV25-1 and TRBJ2-7, with D perhaps given as TRBD1 or TRBD2 (5 bases each). The CDR3 totals 13 residues. CDR1 is MGHDK, CDR2 SYGVNS, per germline. Trimming took off 6 bases at V and 6 bases at J, with 15 bases between the two ends. The DNA for the CDR3 is TGTGCCAGCAGCAGGGAGTTCCCCAGCGAGCAGTACTTC. Protein sequence: CASSREFPSEQYF.

This chain joins TRBV28 and TRBJ2-7, with D unclear. Germline lookup yields CDR1 MDHEN and CDR2 SYDVKM. The CDR3 is 15 amino acids. V dropped 3 bases and J dropped 3 bases, with 15 bases sitting between them. The CDR3 here is CASSLEQVSNYEQYF. CDR3 bases: TGTGCCAGCAGTTTGGAGCAGGTCTCGAACTACGAGCAGTACTTC.

The genes are TRBV30 and TRBJ2-7; D is uncertain. This CDR3 has 12 residues. Trimming took off 2 bases at V and 0 bases at J, with 5 bases between the two ends. Germline V CDR1 and CDR2: GTSNPN, SVGIG (reference sequence). The DNA for the CDR3 is TGTGCCTGGAGTCCGTCCTCCTACGAGCAGTACTTC. This sequence encodes CAWSPSSYEQYF.

This clone turned up a few times. The chain joins TRBV7-9 to TRBJ2-7, with D possibly TRBD2 on 5 matching bases. The CDR3 has 13 amino acids. Germline V gives CDR1 SEHNR, CDR2 FQNEAQ (reference sequence). Trimming took 8 bases from V and 2 from J, leaving 13 bases between them. CDR3 sequence: CASASADAYEQYF. CDR3 DNA sequence: TGTGCCAGCGCGTCAGCGGATGCCTACGAGCAGTACTTC.

The chain employs TRBV30 and TRBJ1-5; D remains unclear. Trimming took off 2 bases at V and 0 bases at J, with 5 bases between the two ends. From germline, CDR1 is GTSNPN and CDR2 SVGIG (reference sequence). The CDR3 has 13 residues. The CDR3 DNA reads as TGTGCCTGGAGTATCCATAGCAATCAGCCCCAGCATTTT. Translation gives CAWSIHSNQPQHF.

The genes are TRBV4-1 and TRBJ1-1; D is ambiguous. Trimming shortened V by 4 bases and J by 5 bases, and 14 bases separated the two germline ends. Germline-derived CDR1 and CDR2 are MGHRA and YSYEKL. CDR3 length: 14 amino acids. This CDR3 is CASSPSRGRTEAFF. In nucleotides, the CDR3 is TGCGCCAGCAGCCCCTCCCGTGGGAGGACTGAAGCTTTCTTT.

The gene calls are TRBV30 and TRBJ2-7; D call uncertain. Trimming removed 0 bases at V and 0 bases at J, with 12 bases between. The CDR3 runs 15 residues. CDR1 is GTSNPN, CDR2 SVGIG, per germline (reference sequence). CDR3 sequence: CAWSVTSYSSYEQYF. The CDR3 coding sequence is TGTGCCTGGAGTGTCACCAGTTACAGCTCCTACGAGCAGTACTTC.

This chain joins TRBV6-1 and TRBJ2-7; D is ambiguous. V was cut by 6 bases and J by 0 bases, with 9 bases left in between. Germline V CDR1 and CDR2: MNHNS, SASEGT. The CDR3 sequence is 13 residues long. The CDR3 region is CASRGTASYEQYF. The CDR3 DNA is TGTGCCAGCAGGGGTACAGCCTCCTACGAGCAGTACTTC.

The chain joins TRBV5-1 to TRBJ2-7; D is unresolved. Trimming removed 1 base from V and 5 bases from J, with 10 bases in between. The CDR3 extends over 13 amino acids. Germline V gene data show CDR1 as SGHRS and CDR2 as YFSETQ. In DNA form, the CDR3 reads TGCGCCAGCAGCTTGAACAGTAACAACGAGCAGTACTTC. Encoded protein: CASSLNSNNEQYF.

In this sample, this clone turned up once. The J gene is TRBJ2-7, the V gene TRBV7-2; TRBD1 aligns across 7 bases. V trimming: 6 bases; J trimming: 2 bases; junction bases outside the gene matches: 4. Germline CDR1 reads SGHTA; CDR2 reads FQGNSA. This CDR3 comprises 13 residues. The CDR3 reads CASSSDRTYEQYF. The DNA of the CDR3 is TGTGCCAGCAGTTCGGACAGGACCTACGAGCAGTACTTC.

The genes are TRBV6-5 and TRBJ1-1, with a possible D match to TRBD1 (6 bases). V was shortened by 5 bases and J by 2 bases, with 12 bases between the two germline ends. Germline-derived CDR1 and CDR2 are MNHEY and SVGAGI. The CDR3 is made up of 14 amino acids. Written as DNA, the CDR3 is TGTGCCAGCAGTAAGACAGGTCCTAACACTGAAGCTTTCTTT. As protein: CASSKTGPNTEAFF.

This clone was counted between two and nine times. The V gene is TRBV4-3, the J gene TRBJ2-2; D unresolved. CDR3 length: 16 amino acids. The germline V gene encodes CDR1 LGHNA and CDR2 YSLEER. Trimming stripped 2 bases from V and 7 bases from J, with 17 bases between. In nucleotides, the CDR3 is TGCGCCAGCAGCCAATTTTCGAAGGCACGGGTCGGGGAGCTGTTTTTT. Residues: CASSQFSKARVGELFF.

The gene calls are TRBV30 and TRBJ2-5; the D is unclear. V was shortened by 0 bases and J by 5 bases, with 4 bases between the two germline ends. The germline CDR1 and CDR2 sequences are GTSNPN and SVGIG (reference sequence). The CDR3 loop spans 11 amino acids. The CDR3 region has the DNA TGTGCCTGGAGTGTAGCGGAGACCCAGTACTTC. This encodes CAWSVAETQYF.

The J gene is TRBJ2-7, the V gene TRBV28; D could derive from TRBD1 or TRBD2 (5 bases each). This CDR3 is 15 amino acids long. Germline V gives CDR1 MDHEN, CDR2 SYDVKM. V lost 7 bases and J 1 base, leaving 17 bases between the germline ends. Written as DNA, the CDR3 is TGTGCCAGCACCCCGAGGGGCGTCCCGTCCTACGAGCAGTACTTC. This sequence encodes CASTPRGVPSYEQYF.